This T cell receptor (beta chain) came from a study of blood T cell repertoires in COVID-19 (dated by TCRdb to 2019 to 2021). Turning to the overall study: Samples covering the acute and convalescent phases of COVID-19 were provided by collaborators in the United States, Italy and Spain. The dataset comprised deeply sampled blood TCRbeta repertoires from subjects exposed to, actively infected with, or recovered from COVID-19. The samples were drawn from two sources: the first 160 participants of the ongoing ImmuneRACE study, and 1,254 subjects contributed by 6 global collaborators. The prospective study material was composed of cDNA or gDNA derived from T cells, B-cell-depleted T cells, or PBMCs. Where available, HLA class I and class II types were obtained from metadata supplied by the sample provider rather than from assay-based typing. Sample metadata almost always included a de-identified subject ID, COVID-19 status, age in years and sex. The repertoires were made available in a free public database intended to serve as a resource for research on the immune response to SARS-CoV-2.

Whole blood was collected in K2EDTA tubes by collaborating institutions according to the institutions' own protocols. For TCRbeta analysis, collaborators shipped samples in one of three forms: frozen whole blood, isolated PBMCs, or DNA extracted from either of those sample types. Summary of the overall study and its limitations: The amount of clinical and demographic metadata varied by source and participant and was provided uncurated.

As encoded in the germline V gene (reference sequence), CDR1 is LGHDT while CDR2 is YNNKEL. Including the terminal cysteine and phenylalanine, the CDR3 comprises 14 residues. Only the CDR3 DNA is retained, 42 bases long and in frame from the first base. V gives up 4 bases and J gives up 5 bases, and the segment between their germline ends measures 14 bases. Only a few counts were recorded for this clone. Its antigen is currently not known. There are no base qualities to consult, and no much larger clone falls within one base. The immunoSEQ Assay, a bias-controlled multiplex PCR, was used to amplify TCRbeta CDR3 regions from genomic DNA. The original pipeline was this. Within the assay, amplification of reference gene primers was used to estimate how many nucleated cells each sample contained. Sequence reads were collapsed and filtered to measure the absolute abundance of every unique TCRbeta CDR3 rearrangement. For each sample, productive Simpson clonality was calculated as the square root of Simpson's diversity index over productive rearrangements. The source is immuneACCESS, and TCRdb retained only in-frame sequences with V and J called. Part of the clones is not carried over; for the studies checked, unresolved V genes explain less than half of this, and the remainder is unexplained. V, J and clone size reflect that table, while D and trimming were determined from the DNA. Counted in this sample were approximately 86,000 clones; nearly 90% of them appeared once. The ten largest clones represent about 8.1% of the sample.

The clonotype originates from a middle-aged man with acute or convalescent COVID-19. Recombination joined TRBV3-1 (or the pseudogene TRBV3-2) with TRBJ1-1, with the D gene call left open. The sequenced sample consisted of peripheral blood. The DNA sequence follows: TGTGCCAGCAGCCCAAGGGTATCGGGAACTGAAGCTTTCTTT. The resulting protein is CASSPRVSGTEAFF.